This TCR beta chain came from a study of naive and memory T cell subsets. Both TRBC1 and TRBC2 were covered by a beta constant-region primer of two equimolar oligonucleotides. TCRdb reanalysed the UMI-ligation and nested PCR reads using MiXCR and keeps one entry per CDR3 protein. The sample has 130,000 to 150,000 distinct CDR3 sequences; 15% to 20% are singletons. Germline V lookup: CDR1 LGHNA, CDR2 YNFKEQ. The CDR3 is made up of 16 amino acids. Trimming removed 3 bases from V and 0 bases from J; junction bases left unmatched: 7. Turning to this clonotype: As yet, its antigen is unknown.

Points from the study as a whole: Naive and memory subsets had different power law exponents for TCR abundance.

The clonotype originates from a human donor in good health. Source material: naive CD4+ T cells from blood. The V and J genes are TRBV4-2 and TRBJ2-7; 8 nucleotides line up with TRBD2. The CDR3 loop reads CASSQNSGASSYEQYF. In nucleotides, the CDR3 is TGTGCCAGCAGCCAGAATAGCGGGGCTAGCTCCTACGAGCAGTACTTC.